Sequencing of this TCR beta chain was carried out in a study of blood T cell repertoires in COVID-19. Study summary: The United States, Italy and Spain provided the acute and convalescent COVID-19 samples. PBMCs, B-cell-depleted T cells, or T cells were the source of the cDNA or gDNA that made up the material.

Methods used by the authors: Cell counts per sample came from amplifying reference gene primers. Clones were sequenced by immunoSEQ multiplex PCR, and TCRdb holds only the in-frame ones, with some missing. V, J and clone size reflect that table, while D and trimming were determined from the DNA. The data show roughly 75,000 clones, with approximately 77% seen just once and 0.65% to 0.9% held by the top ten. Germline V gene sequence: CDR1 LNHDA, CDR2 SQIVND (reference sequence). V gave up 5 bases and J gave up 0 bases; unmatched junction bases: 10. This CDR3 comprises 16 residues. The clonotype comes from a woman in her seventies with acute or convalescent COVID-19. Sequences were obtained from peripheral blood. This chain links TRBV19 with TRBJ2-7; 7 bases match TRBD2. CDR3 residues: CASSRPRASGSYEQYF. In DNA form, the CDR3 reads TGTGCCAGTAGTCGGCCCAGGGCTAGCGGCTCCTACGAGCAGTACTTC. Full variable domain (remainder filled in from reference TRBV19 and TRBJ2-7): DGGITQSPKYLFRKEGQNVTLSCEQNLNHDAMYWYRQDPGQGLRLIYYSQIVNDFQKGDIAEGYSVSREKKESFPLTVTSAQKNPTAFYLCASSRPRASGSYEQYFGPGTRLTVT.